These 9 T cell receptor beta chains were sequenced from one sample in a study of cytomegalovirus exposure and HLA in healthy donors. Both 60 Vbeta primers and 13 Jbeta primers went into the PCR. The assay was immunoSEQ multiplex PCR, and TCRdb's table has in-frame clones only and misses some. The sample lists some 180,000 clones, 80% occurring once. The sample taken for sequencing was PBMCs. These receptors all stem from a girl between 10 and 17 years old in good health and CMV-seropositive.

The CDR3 sequence is CASSSHRGTDTQYF. The CDR3 nucleotides are TGTGCCAGTAGTTCCCACAGGGGGACGGATACGCAGTATTTT. The chain uses TRBV19 and TRBJ2-3; 8 nucleotides match TRBD1. V was clipped by 5 bases and J by 6 bases; unmatched bases: 7. The CDR3 has 14 amino acids. CDR1 and CDR2 from the germline V gene are LNHDA and SQIVND (reference sequence). The whole variable domain, remainder taken from reference TRBV19 and TRBJ2-3, is DGGITQSPKYLFRKEGQNVTLSCEQNLNHDAMYWYRQDPGQGLRLIYYSQIVNDFQKGDIAEGYSVSREKKESFPLTVTSAQKNPTAFYLCASSSHRGTDTQYFGPGTRLTVL.

The chain joins TRBV5-1 to TRBJ2-3, with 11 bases fitting TRBD2. Germline V gene sequence: CDR1 SGHRS, CDR2 YFSETQ. The CDR3 sequence is 15 residues long. J gave up 2 bases and V 4 bases, and 3 bases lay outside the gene matches. CDR3 nucleotide sequence: TGCGCCAGCAGCGCGACTAGCGGGGACACAGATACGCAGTATTTT. Protein product: CASSATSGDTDTQYF.

J is TRBJ2-3 and V is TRBV4-1, with 12 nucleotides matching TRBD2. The CDR3 runs to 16 residues. V was clipped by 4 bases and J by 4 bases; unmatched bases: 6. Per the germline V gene, CDR1 is MGHRA and CDR2 is YSYEKL. The CDR3 region is CASSRRTSGASDTQYF. In nucleotides, the CDR3 is TGCGCCAGCAGCCGGCGGACTAGCGGGGCCTCAGATACGCAGTATTTT.

This rearrangement joins TRBV7-9 to TRBJ2-5; 11 positions match TRBD2. J lost 4 bases, V lost 5 bases, and 3 bases had no gene match. The CDR3 has 14 amino acids. CDR1 and CDR2 from the germline V gene are SEHNR and FQNEAQ (reference sequence). CDR3 residues: CASSQGLAVETQYF. The DNA for the CDR3 is TGTGCCAGCAGCCAGGGACTAGCGGTAGAGACCCAGTACTTC.

The rearrangement joins TRBV15 to TRBJ2-7, with a possible D match to TRBD1 (6 bases). V was trimmed by 3 bases and J by 4 bases, leaving 13 bases between them. CDR3 size: 14 residues. CDR1 is LNHNV and CDR2 is YYDKDF in the germline V gene (reference sequence). CDR3 sequence (DNA): TGTGCCACCAGCAGCCCCCTTCAGGGGTACGAGCAGTACTTC. Translated: CATSSPLQGYEQYF. Full variable domain (remainder filled in from reference TRBV15 and TRBJ2-7): DAMVIQNPRYQVTQFGKPVTLSCSQTLNHNVMYWYQQKSSQAPKLLFHYYDKDFNNEADTPDNFQSRRPNTSFCFLDIRSPGLGDTAMYLCATSSPLQGYEQYFGPGTRLTVT.

The chain has TRBV6-1 and TRBJ2-5, with 7 bases that match TRBD2. The CDR3 totals 14 residues. The junction had 4 bases not matched to a gene; V was cut back by 5 bases and J by 1 base. Germline V gene lookup returns CDR1 MNHNS and CDR2 SASEGT. CDR3 DNA sequence: TGTGCCAGCAGTCTTCTAGCGGCCCAAGAGACCCAGTACTTC. It is translated as CASSLLAAQETQYF.

The J gene is TRBJ2-3, the V gene TRBV5-1, with TRBD2 matching 12 bases. J lost 4 bases, V lost 0 bases, and 9 bases had no gene match. Per germline, CDR1 SGHRS and CDR2 YFSETQ. CDR3 length: 18 amino acids. The CDR3 DNA is TGCGCCAGCAGCTTGGAGCTAGCGGGAGGGCCGGGCGCAGATACGCAGTATTTT. Amino acids: CASSLELAGGPGADTQYF.

The CDR3 loop reads CASSPGGGKLFF. CDR3 DNA: TGTGCCAGCAGCCCCGGGGGGGGAAAACTGTTTTTT. This sequence joins TRBV7-9 and TRBJ1-4, with D possibly TRBD1 on 5 matching bases. The CDR3 loop spans 12 amino acids. V gave up 5 bases and J gave up 10 bases, with 11 bases separating them. Germline V lookup: CDR1 SEHNR, CDR2 FQNEAQ (reference sequence).

The chain joins TRBV5-1 to TRBJ2-1, with D perhaps matching TRBD1 (5 bases). With 4 bases removed from V and 0 bases from J, the gap between germline ends came to 11 bases. Looked up from germline, CDR1 is SGHRS and CDR2 is YFSETQ. The CDR3 runs to 15 residues. CDR3 loop: CASSADSSSYNEQFF. In DNA, the CDR3 is TGCGCCAGCAGCGCCGACAGTAGCTCCTACAATGAGCAGTTCTTC.